The 18 T cell receptor beta chains presented below share a single source sample, sequenced in a study of CD8 T cells in Susac syndrome. Random hexamers were used to reverse transcribe about 0.45 to 1 ug of RNA. TCRdb redid the calling of the immunoSEQ multiplex PCR reads with MiXCR, one entry per CDR3 protein. The data show roughly 190,000 distinct CDR3 sequences, approximately 94% seen once. The specimen sequenced was CD4+ T cells from PBMCs. The receptors shown here come from a human donor in good health.

This chain uses TRBV12-3 or TRBV12-4 with TRBJ1-5; TRBD1 matches 10 bases. The V and J ends lost 6 bases and 5 bases, in that order; junction bases with no gene match: 4. The CDR3 contains 14 residues. The CDR3 reads CASRATGGDQPQHF. The CDR3 nucleotides read TGTGCCAGCAGGGCGACAGGGGGCGATCAGCCCCAGCATTTT.

This chain uses TRBV6-1 with TRBJ2-3; no definite D call. There are 15 residues in the CDR3. V lost 3 bases, J lost 1 base, and 11 bases lay in between. Germline V CDR1 and CDR2: MNHNS, SASEGT. CDR3 amino acids: CASSDGPGGTDTQYF. The CDR3 nucleotides are TGTGCCAGCAGTGATGGCCCTGGGGGCACAGATACGCAGTATTTT.

CDR3 in DNA: TGTGCCAGCAGTCACGGGGACAGGGGAACTGAAGCTTTCTTT. Residues: CASSHGDRGTEAFF. V gene TRBV12-3 or TRBV12-4 combines with J gene TRBJ1-1; 10 nucleotides align to TRBD1. The J segment lost 5 bases and the V segment lost 5 bases, leaving 5 bases of the junction unmatched. The CDR3 consists of 14 residues.

The V call is TRBV7-2, the J call TRBJ1-1; TRBD1 might be the D (5 bases). CDR3 length equals 14 residues. Per the germline V gene, CDR1 is SGHTA and CDR2 is FQGNSA. Deletions cut 4 bases from V and 0 bases from J, with 9 bases between. The CDR3 is CASSSGSMNTEAFF. In DNA, the CDR3 is TGTGCCAGCAGCTCAGGGTCCATGAACACTGAAGCTTTCTTT.

The rearrangement uses TRBV7-8 and TRBJ2-7, with D maybe TRBD2 (5 bases). Germline loops: CDR1 SGHVS, CDR2 FQNEAQ. The CDR3 is made up of 14 amino acids. Trimming took off 10 bases at V and 2 bases at J, with 18 bases between the two ends. CDR3 nucleotides: TGTGCCACCTCCTTGATGGGGAGTCCCTACGAGCAGTACTTC. Translating it yields CATSLMGSPYEQYF.

This clonotype was seen a handful of times. The chain employs TRBV9 and TRBJ2-7; D is uncertain. CDR3 length: 14 residues. V gave up 6 bases and J gave up 3 bases, with 16 bases separating them. Germline CDR1 SGDLS, CDR2 YYNGEE. The CDR3 DNA is TGTGCCAGCACAGAGACCGACCGAGACTACGAGCAGTACTTC. It specifies CASTETDRDYEQYF.

The rearrangement joins TRBV7-3 to TRBJ2-2; 10 nucleotides align to TRBD2. This CDR3 has 19 amino acids. The V gene's germline CDR1 is SGHTA and CDR2 FQGTGA. Trimming at V came to 5 bases and at J to 3 bases, leaving 15 bases not matched to a gene. The chain's CDR3 is CASSRGGEAGGHYTGELFF. CDR3 coding DNA: TGTGCCAGCAGCCGTGGAGGGGAAGCGGGGGGGCACTACACCGGGGAGCTGTTTTTT. Variable domain in full (rest from reference TRBV7-3 and TRBJ2-2): GAGVSQTPSNKVTEKGKYVELRCDPISGHTALYWYRQSLGQGPEFLIYFQGTGAADDSGLPNDRFFAVRPEGSVSTLKIQRTERGDSAVYLCASSRGGEAGGHYTGELFFGEGSRLTVL.

The chain combines TRBV2 with TRBJ2-5, with D perhaps TRBD2 (6 bases). Germline-derived CDR1 and CDR2 are SNHLY and FYNNEI. CDR3 length equals 13 residues. V shed 7 bases and J shed 2 bases, with 11 bases lying between them. This CDR3 reads CASKAGSQETQYF. CDR3 bases: TGTGCCAGCAAAGCGGGCAGTCAAGAGACCCAGTACTTC.

A word on this clonotype: The junction departs from the called germline gene at one end, perhaps through a read error. The CDR3 is CASSLGTVGTDMQYF. The CDR3 nucleotides read TGTGCCAGCAGCTTGGGGACAGTTGGCACAGATATGCAGTATTTT. This rearrangement joins TRBV5-6 to TRBJ2-3, with TRBD1 as a possible D gene (6 bases). CDR3 length: 15 residues. The germline CDR1 and CDR2 sequences are SGHDT and YYEEEE.

This clonotype appeared a few times. The chain combines TRBV18 with TRBJ2-5, with D unclear. Germline V lookup: CDR1 KGHSH, CDR2 LQKENI. V dropped 3 bases and J dropped 2 bases, with 13 bases sitting between them. CDR3 length: 15 residues. The CDR3 loop reads CASSPLRTPQETQYF. CDR3 in DNA: TGTGCCAGCTCACCCCTGCGCACACCTCAAGAGACCCAGTACTTC.

The rearrangement uses TRBV27 and TRBJ1-5; D is possibly TRBD1 (6 bases). The V gene's germline CDR1 is MNHEY and CDR2 SMNVEV (reference sequence). The CDR3 spans 14 residues. The germline V and J ends were trimmed by 5 bases and 5 bases, with 13 bases remaining between them. The chain's CDR3 is CASSGGQFDQPQHF. The CDR3 DNA is TGTGCCAGCAGTGGCGGACAGTTTGATCAGCCCCAGCATTTT.

CDR3 loop: CASSLAGGTGNEKLFF. The CDR3 DNA is TGTGCCAGCAGCTTAGCGGGGGGGACAGGGAATGAAAAACTGTTTTTT. This chain joins TRBV7-8 and TRBJ1-4; 9 bases line up with TRBD1. The CDR3 has 16 amino acids. Germline CDR1 and CDR2: SGHVS and FQNEAQ. V lost 0 bases to trimming and J lost 5 bases; unmatched junction nucleotides: 4.

The chain carries TRBV28 and TRBJ1-5; D remains ambiguous. The CDR3 totals 11 residues. Germline lookup yields CDR1 MDHEN and CDR2 SYDVKM. Trimming removed 8 bases from V and 11 bases from J, with 13 bases in between. The CDR3 DNA sequence: TGTGCCAGCGGATCCCACGTGTCCCAGCATTTT. It is translated as CASGSHVSQHF.

The chain couples TRBV5-6 to TRBJ1-2; D gene ambiguous. The V gene's germline CDR1 is SGHDT and CDR2 YYEEEE. The CDR3 has 11 residues. V lost 3 bases and J 14 bases, leaving 14 bases between the germline ends. DNA for the CDR3: TGTGCCAGCAGCTATGGGAACGGGAGAACCTTC. As protein: CASSYGNGRTF. Using reference TRBV5-6 and TRBJ1-2 for the parts outside the CDR3, the full variable domain is DAGVTQSPTHLIKTRGQQVTLRCSPKSGHDTVSWYQQALGQGPQFIFQYYEEEERQRGNFPDRFSGHQFPNYSSELNVNALLLGDSALYLCASSYGNGRTFGSGTRLTVV.

The chain is built from TRBV5-1 and TRBJ2-1; TRBD2 agrees at 7 bases. This CDR3 region has 16 residues. V shed 0 bases, J shed 11 bases, and the junction held 14 bases outside the gene matches. CDR1 is SGHRS, CDR2 YFSETQ, per germline. In DNA, the CDR3 is TGCGCCAGCAGCTTGGCCACAGCGGGGCCGGGCGGTAAGCAGTTCTTC. This encodes CASSLATAGPGGKQFF.

The chain employs TRBV3-1 and TRBJ2-1, with TRBD2 identical over 9 bases. The CDR3 length is 16 residues. V shed 4 bases, J shed 3 bases, and the junction held 7 bases outside the gene matches. Germline loops: CDR1 LGHDT, CDR2 YNNKEL (reference sequence). The DNA of the CDR3 is TGTGCCAGCAGCCCTCGGTTTAGCGGGGGCTACAATGAGCAGTTCTTC. This translates into CASSPRFSGGYNEQFF.

The chain is built from TRBV12-3 or TRBV12-4 and TRBJ1-2; D gene ambiguous. Trimming removed 6 bases at V and 5 bases at J, with 10 bases between. This CDR3 region has 12 residues. The CDR3 spells CASSSSLYGYTF. The DNA of the CDR3 is TGTGCCAGCAGCTCAAGCCTATATGGCTACACCTTC.

The V call is TRBV28, the J call TRBJ2-4; D is possibly TRBD2 (5 bases). The V gene lost 7 bases and the J gene lost 6 bases, with 16 bases spanning the gap. The CDR3 runs 14 residues. Germline lookup yields CDR1 MDHEN and CDR2 SYDVKM. The CDR3 region is CASTGELGANIQYF. CDR3 in DNA: TGTGCCAGCACCGGGGAATTAGGAGCAAACATTCAGTACTTC.